Described below is a single TCR beta chain sequence and its context. TCRdb's table, derived via immunoSEQ multiplex PCR, lists solely in-frame clones and lacks some. The sample lists approximately 230,000 clones; 88% were seen once. The entry originates in a study of blood T cell repertoires in COVID-19. Trimming took 6 bases from V and 8 from J; bases not matched to a gene: 7. Per germline, CDR1 SGHDN and CDR2 FVKESK. This CDR3 region has 14 residues. What was sequenced was peripheral blood. The chain has TRBV14 and TRBJ1-6; 7 bases are a match to TRBD1. This clonotype originated in an elderly man with acute or convalescent COVID-19. The CDR3 spells CASRQTGFDSPLHF. The CDR3 nucleotides are TGTGCCAGCAGGCAGACAGGGTTTGATTCACCCCTCCACTTT.